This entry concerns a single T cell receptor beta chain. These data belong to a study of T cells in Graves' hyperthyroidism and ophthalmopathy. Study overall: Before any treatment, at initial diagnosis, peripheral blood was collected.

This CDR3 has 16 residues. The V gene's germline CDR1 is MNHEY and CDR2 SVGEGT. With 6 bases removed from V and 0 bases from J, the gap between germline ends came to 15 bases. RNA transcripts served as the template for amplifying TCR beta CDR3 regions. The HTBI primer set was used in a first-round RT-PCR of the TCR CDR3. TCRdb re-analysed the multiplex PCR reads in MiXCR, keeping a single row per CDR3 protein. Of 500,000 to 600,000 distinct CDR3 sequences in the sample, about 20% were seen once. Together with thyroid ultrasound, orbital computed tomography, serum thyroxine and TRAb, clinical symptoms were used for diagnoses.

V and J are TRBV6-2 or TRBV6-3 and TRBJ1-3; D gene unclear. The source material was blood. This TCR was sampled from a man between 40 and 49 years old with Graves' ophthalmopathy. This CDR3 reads CASRNPWSDSGNTIYF. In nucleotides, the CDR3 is TGTGCCAGCAGAAACCCGTGGAGTGACTCTGGAAACACCATATATTTT.